A single sample gave rise to the 9 T cell receptor beta chains below, sequenced in a study of blood T cell repertoires in COVID-19. Repertoires were generated with immunoSEQ multiplex PCR, while TCRdb's copy carries only in-frame clones and drops some. Of over 65,000 clones listed, around 87% are singletons. Sequencing input: peripheral blood. These receptors originate from a human donor in a cohort sampled during active COVID-19.

The chain has TRBV28 and TRBJ1-2; a possible D gene is TRBD1 (6 bases). This CDR3 region has 14 residues. Trimming removed 2 bases at V and 8 bases at J, with 15 bases between. Germline V gene sequence: CDR1 MDHEN, CDR2 SYDVKM. This CDR3 is CASSLNREGLGYTF. Written as DNA, the CDR3 is TGTGCCAGCAGTTTAAACAGGGAAGGTTTAGGCTACACCTTC.

The CDR3 DNA sequence: TGTGCCAGCAGTCCCAGCAGGACTAGCGGGAGTACAGATACGCAGTATTTT. It encodes CASSPSRTSGSTDTQYF. The chain joins TRBV27 to TRBJ2-3; 13 nucleotides align to TRBD2. CDR3 size: 17 residues. Germline V gene lookup returns CDR1 MNHEY and CDR2 SMNVEV (reference sequence). Losses at the gene ends were 5 bases for V and 3 bases for J; bases not matched to a gene: 8.

This chain uses TRBV28 with TRBJ2-7; D may be TRBD1 (6 bases). This CDR3 comprises 12 residues. The V end was cut by 10 bases, the J end by 4 bases, with 14 bases between. The germline V gene has CDR1 MDHEN and CDR2 SYDVKM. The CDR3 is CATQRQGYEQYF. The CDR3 nucleotides read TGTGCCACCCAGCGTCAGGGGTACGAGCAGTACTTC. Variable domain in full (rest from reference TRBV28 and TRBJ2-7): DVKVTQSSRYLVKRTGEKVFLECVQDMDHENMFWYRQDPGLGLRLIYFSYDVKMKEKGDIPEGYSVSREKKERFSLILESASTNQTSMYLCATQRQGYEQYFGPGTRLTVT.

This clone was recorded once. V and J are TRBV14 and TRBJ2-1, with a possible D match to TRBD1 (6 bases). This CDR3 comprises 16 residues. Germline V CDR1 and CDR2: SGHDN, FVKESK. Trimming took 2 bases from V and 3 from J, leaving 14 bases between them. CDR3: CASSQSPRGSYNEQFF. Here the CDR3 DNA reads TGTGCCAGCAGCCAAAGTCCGAGGGGGAGCTACAATGAGCAGTTCTTC.

V gene TRBV28 combines with J gene TRBJ2-1, with 8 bases matching TRBD2. Germline lookup yields CDR1 MDHEN and CDR2 SYDVKM. V trimming: 6 bases; J trimming: 8 bases; junction bases outside the gene matches: 12. This CDR3 is built from 15 residues. The CDR3 sequence is CASSPSGSVRDEQFF. The CDR3 DNA reads TGTGCCAGCAGCCCCAGCGGGAGTGTCCGGGATGAGCAGTTCTTC. Full variable domain (rest looked up from reference TRBV28 and TRBJ2-1): DVKVTQSSRYLVKRTGEKVFLECVQDMDHENMFWYRQDPGLGLRLIYFSYDVKMKEKGDIPEGYSVSREKKERFSLILESASTNQTSMYLCASSPSGSVRDEQFFGPGTRLTVL.

This chain links TRBV10-3 with TRBJ2-3; TRBD1 might be the D (5 bases). This CDR3 comprises 13 residues. V gave up 2 bases and J gave up 6 bases, with 9 bases separating them. CDR1 is ENHRY and CDR2 is SYGVKD in the germline V gene. CDR3 DNA: TGTGCCATCAGTGAGCCCAGGGCGGATACGCAGTATTTT. This sequence encodes CAISEPRADTQYF.

The chain carries TRBV3-1 (or the pseudogene TRBV3-2) and TRBJ1-2, with 7 bases lining up with TRBD1. The CDR3 sequence is 14 residues long. The germline CDR1 and CDR2 sequences are LGHDT and YNNKEL (reference sequence). V shed 1 base and J 5 bases; nucleotides not matched to a gene: 4. The CDR3 DNA sequence: TGTGCCAGCAGCCAAGGAGGGGGCGGATATGGCTACACCTTC. Protein sequence: CASSQGGGGYGYTF.

The chain couples TRBV9 to TRBJ1-3; 10 bases fit TRBD1. V dropped 3 bases and J dropped 9; count of bases not matched to a gene: 3. Germline loops: CDR1 SGDLS, CDR2 YYNGEE. This CDR3 is built from 13 residues. This CDR3 reads CASSGGQGGTIYF. CDR3 nucleotides: TGTGCCAGCAGCGGAGGACAGGGGGGCACCATATATTTT.

This rearrangement joins TRBV27 to TRBJ2-7; the match to TRBD1 covers 9 bases. CDR1 and CDR2 (germline): MNHEY, SMNVEV (reference sequence). The length of the CDR3 is 14 residues. J gave up 3 bases and V 4 bases, and 4 bases lay outside the gene matches. CDR3: CASSWADRGYEQYF. DNA of the CDR3: TGTGCCAGCAGTTGGGCGGACAGGGGCTACGAGCAGTACTTC.